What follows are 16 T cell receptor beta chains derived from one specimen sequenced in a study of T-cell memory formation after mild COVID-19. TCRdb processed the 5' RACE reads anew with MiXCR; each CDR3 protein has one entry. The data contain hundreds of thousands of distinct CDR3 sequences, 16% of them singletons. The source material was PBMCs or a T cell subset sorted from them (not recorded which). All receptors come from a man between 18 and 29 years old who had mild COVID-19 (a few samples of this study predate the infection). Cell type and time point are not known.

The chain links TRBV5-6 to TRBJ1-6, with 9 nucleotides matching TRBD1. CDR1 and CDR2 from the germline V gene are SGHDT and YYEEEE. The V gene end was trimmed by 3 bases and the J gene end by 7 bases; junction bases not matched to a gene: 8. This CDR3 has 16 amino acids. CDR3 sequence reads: CASSSAGDRVNSPLHF. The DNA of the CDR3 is TGTGCCAGCAGCTCGGCTGGGGACAGGGTCAATTCACCCCTCCACTTT.

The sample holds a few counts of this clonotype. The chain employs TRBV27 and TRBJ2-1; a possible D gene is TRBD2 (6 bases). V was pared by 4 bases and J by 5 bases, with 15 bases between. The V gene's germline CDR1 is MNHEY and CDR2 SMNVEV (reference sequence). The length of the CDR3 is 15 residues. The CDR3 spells CASSSPHGGHNEQFF. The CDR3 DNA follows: TGTGCCAGCAGTTCACCCCACGGGGGACACAATGAGCAGTTCTTC.

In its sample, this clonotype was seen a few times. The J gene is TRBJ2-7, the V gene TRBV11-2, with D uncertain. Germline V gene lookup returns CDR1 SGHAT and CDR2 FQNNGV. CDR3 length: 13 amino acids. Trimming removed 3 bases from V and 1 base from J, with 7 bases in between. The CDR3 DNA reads TGTGCCAGCAGCTTGCGCCTATCCTACGAGCAGTACGTC. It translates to CASSLRLSYEQYV.

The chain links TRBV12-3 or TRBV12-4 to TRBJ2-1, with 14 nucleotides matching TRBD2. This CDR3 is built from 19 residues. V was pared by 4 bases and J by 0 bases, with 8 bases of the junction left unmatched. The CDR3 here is CASSSTSGGASSSYNEQFF. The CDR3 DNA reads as TGTGCCAGCAGTTCGACTAGCGGGGGGGCCTCCAGCTCCTACAATGAGCAGTTCTTC.

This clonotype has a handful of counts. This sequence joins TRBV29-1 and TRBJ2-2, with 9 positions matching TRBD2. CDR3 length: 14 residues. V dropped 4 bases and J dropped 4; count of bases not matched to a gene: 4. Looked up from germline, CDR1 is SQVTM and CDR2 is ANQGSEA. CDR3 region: CSVGGTSITGELFF. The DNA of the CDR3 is TGCAGCGTTGGGGGGACTAGCATCACCGGGGAGCTGTTTTTT.

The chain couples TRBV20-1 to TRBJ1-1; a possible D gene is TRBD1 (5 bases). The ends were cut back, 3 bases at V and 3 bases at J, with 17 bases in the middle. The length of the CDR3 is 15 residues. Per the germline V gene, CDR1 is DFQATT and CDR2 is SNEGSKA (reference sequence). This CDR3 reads CSASPEVVGDTEAFF. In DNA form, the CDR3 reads TGCAGTGCTAGTCCCGAGGTGGTGGGGGACACTGAAGCTTTCTTT.

The CDR3 DNA follows: TGTGCCAGCAGCTTAACCGAGGGGGTGAACACTGAAGCTTTCTTT. It translates to CASSLTEGVNTEAFF. V usage is TRBV11-2 and J usage is TRBJ1-1; TRBD1 is a possible D gene (6 bases). The CDR3 spans 15 residues. The germline gives CDR1 SGHAT, CDR2 FQNNGV. The V and J ends lost 2 bases and 0 bases respectively, with 10 bases between them. The entire variable domain, with the rest obtained from reference TRBV11-2 and TRBJ1-1, is as follows: EAGVAQSPRYKIIEKRQSVAFWCNPISGHATLYWYQQILGQGPKLLIQFQNNGVVDDSQLPKDRFSAERLKGVDSTLKIQPAKLEDSAVYLCASSLTEGVNTEAFFGQGTRLTVV.

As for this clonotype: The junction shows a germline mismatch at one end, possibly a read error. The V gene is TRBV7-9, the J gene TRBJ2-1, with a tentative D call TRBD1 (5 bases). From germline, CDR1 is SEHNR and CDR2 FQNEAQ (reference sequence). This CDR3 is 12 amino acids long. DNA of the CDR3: TGTGCCAGCAGCTTAGTGGCAGGGAAATCACTCTTC. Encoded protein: CASSLVAGKSLF.

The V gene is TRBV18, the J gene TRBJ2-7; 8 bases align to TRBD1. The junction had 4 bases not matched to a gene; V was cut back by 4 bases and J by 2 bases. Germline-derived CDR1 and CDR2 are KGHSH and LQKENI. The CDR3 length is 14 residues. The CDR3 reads CASSLDRAAYEQYF. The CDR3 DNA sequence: TGTGCCAGCTCACTGGACAGGGCTGCCTACGAGCAGTACTTC.

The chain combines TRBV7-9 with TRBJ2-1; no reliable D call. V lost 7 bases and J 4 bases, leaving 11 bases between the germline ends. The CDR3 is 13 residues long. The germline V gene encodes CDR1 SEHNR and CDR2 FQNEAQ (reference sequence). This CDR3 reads CASTHDNYNEQFF. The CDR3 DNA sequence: TGTGCCAGCACCCACGACAATTACAATGAGCAGTTCTTC.

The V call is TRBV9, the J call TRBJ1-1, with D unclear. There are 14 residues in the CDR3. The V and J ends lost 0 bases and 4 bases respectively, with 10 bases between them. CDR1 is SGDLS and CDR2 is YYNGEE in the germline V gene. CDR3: CASSVVPAGTEAFF. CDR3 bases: TGTGCCAGCAGCGTAGTCCCGGCCGGCACTGAAGCTTTCTTT.

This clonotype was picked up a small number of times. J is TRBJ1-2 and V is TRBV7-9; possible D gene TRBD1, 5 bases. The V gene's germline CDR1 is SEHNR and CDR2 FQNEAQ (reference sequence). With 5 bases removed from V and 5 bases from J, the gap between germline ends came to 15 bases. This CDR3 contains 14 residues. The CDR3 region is CASSLPGGYYGYTF. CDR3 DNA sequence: TGTGCCAGCAGCCTCCCGGGGGGATATTATGGCTACACCTTC. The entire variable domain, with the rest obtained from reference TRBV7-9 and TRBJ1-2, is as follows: DTGVSQNPRHKITKRGQNVTFRCDPISEHNRLYWYRQTLGQGPEFLTYFQNEAQLEKSRLLSDRFSAERPKGSFSTLEIQRTEQGDSAMYLCASSLPGGYYGYTFGSGTRLTVV.

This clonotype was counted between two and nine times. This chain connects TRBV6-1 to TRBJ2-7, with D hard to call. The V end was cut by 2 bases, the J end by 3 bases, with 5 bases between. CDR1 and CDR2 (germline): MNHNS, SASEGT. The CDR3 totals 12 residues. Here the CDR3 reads CASSELRYEQYV. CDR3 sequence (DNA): TGTGCCAGCAGTGAACTCCGCTACGAGCAGTACGTC.

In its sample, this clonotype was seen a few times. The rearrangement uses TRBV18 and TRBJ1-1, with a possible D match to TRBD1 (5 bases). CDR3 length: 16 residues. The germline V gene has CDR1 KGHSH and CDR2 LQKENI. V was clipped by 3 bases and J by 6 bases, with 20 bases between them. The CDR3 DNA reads TGTGCCAGCTCACCTCCGGGACCCCCAGGACCCGCTGAAGCTTTCTTT. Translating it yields CASSPPGPPGPAEAFF.

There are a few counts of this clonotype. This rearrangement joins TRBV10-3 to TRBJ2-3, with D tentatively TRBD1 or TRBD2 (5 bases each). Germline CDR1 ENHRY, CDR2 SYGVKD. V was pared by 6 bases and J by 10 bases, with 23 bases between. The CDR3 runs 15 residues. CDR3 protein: CAISRDQPRIRSQYF. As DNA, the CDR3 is TGTGCCATCAGCCGGGACCAGCCCCGTATTCGGTCGCAGTATTTT.

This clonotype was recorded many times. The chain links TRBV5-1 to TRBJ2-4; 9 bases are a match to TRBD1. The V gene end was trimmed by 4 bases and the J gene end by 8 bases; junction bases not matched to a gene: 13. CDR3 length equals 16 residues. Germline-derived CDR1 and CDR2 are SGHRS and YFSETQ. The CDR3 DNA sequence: TGCGCCAGCAGCCCCGGGACAGGGTGGGAATCGGACATTCAGTACTTC. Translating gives CASSPGTGWESDIQYF.